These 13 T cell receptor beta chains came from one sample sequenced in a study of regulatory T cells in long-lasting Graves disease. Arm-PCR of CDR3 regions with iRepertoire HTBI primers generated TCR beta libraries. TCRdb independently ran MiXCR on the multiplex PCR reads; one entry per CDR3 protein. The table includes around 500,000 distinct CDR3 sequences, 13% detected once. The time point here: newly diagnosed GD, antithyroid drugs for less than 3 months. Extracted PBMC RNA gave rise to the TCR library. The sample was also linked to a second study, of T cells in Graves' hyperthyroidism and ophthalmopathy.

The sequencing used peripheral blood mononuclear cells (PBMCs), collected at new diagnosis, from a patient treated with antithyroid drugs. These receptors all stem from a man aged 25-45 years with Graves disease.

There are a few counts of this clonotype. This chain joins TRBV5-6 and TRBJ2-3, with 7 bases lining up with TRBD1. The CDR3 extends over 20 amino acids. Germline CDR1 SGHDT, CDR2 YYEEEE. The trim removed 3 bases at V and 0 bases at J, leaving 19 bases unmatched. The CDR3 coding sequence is TGTGCCAGCAGCTCAGAAGTACCAAGGGGGCGCGGTCTTAGCACAGATACGCAGTATTTT. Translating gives CASSSEVPRGRGLSTDTQYF.

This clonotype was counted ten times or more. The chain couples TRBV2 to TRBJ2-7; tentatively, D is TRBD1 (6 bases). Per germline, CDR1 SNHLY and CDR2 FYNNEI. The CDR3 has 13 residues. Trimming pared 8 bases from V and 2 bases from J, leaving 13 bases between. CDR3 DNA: TGTGCCAGCGAACAGGGATATACCTACGAGCAGTACTTC. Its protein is CASEQGYTYEQYF.

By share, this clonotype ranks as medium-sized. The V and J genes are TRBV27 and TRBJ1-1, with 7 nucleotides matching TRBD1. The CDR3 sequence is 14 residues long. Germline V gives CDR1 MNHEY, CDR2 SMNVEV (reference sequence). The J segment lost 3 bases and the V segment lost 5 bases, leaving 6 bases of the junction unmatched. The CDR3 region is CASSPGTDHTEAFF. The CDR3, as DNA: TGTGCCAGCAGTCCCGGGACAGACCACACTGAAGCTTTCTTT.

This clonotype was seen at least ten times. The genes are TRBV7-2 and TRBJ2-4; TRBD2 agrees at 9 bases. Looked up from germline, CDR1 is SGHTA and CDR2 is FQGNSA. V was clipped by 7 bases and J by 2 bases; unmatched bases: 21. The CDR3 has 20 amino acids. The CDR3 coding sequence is TGTGCCAGCACCGCCCGTTGGCTAGCGGGAAGCGGAGAGACCAAAAACATTCAGTACTTC. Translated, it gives CASTARWLAGSGETKNIQYF.

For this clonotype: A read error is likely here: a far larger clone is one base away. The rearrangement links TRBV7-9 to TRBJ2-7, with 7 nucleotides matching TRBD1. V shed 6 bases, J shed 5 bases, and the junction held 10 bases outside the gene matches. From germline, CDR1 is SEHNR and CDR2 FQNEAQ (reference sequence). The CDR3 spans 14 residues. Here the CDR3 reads CASRPDEGAHEQYF. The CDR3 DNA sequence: TGTGCCAGCAGACCGGACGAGGGGGCCCACGAGCAGTACTTC.

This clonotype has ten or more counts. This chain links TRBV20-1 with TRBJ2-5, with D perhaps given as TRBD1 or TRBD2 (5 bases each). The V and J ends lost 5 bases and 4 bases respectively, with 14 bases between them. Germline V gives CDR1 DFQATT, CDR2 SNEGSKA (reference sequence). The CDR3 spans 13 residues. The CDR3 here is CSARDPAGETQYF. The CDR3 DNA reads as TGCAGTGCTCGGGACCCTGCGGGAGAGACCCAGTACTTC.

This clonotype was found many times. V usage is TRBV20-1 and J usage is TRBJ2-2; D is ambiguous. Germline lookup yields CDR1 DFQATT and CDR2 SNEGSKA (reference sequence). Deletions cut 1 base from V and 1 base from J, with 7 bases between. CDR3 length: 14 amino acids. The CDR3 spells CSARGSRNTGELFF. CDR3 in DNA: TGCAGTGCTAGAGGATCGAGGAACACCGGGGAGCTGTTTTTT.

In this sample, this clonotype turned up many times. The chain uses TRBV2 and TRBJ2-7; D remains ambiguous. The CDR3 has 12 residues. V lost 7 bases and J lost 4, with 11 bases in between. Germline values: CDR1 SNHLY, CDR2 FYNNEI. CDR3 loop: CASIGGGYEQYF. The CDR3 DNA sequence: TGTGCCAGCATTGGTGGTGGGTACGAGCAGTACTTC. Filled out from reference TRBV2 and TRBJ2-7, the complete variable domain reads EPEVTQTPSHQVTQMGQEVILRCVPISNHLYFYWYRQILGQKVEFLVSFYNNEISEKSEIFDDQFSVERPDGSNFTLKIRSTKLEDSAMYFCASIGGGYEQYFGPGTRLTVT.

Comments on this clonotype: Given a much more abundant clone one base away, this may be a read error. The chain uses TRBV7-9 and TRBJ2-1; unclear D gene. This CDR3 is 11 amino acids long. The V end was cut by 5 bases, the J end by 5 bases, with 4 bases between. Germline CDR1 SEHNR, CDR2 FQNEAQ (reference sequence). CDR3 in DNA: TGTGCCAGCAGCAGGGACAATGAGCAGTTCTTC. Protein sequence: CASSRDNEQFF.

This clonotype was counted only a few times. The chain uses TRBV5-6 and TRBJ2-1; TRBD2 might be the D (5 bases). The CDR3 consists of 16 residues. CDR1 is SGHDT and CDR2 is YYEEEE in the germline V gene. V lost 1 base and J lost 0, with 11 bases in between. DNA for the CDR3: TGTGCCAGCAGCTTGAACAGCGGCAACTCCTACAATGAGCAGTTCTTC. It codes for CASSLNSGNSYNEQFF.

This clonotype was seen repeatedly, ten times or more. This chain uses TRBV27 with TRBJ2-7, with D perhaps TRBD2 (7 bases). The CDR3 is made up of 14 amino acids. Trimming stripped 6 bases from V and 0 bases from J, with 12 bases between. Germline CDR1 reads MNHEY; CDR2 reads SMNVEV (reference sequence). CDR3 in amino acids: CASRRGGSSYEQYF. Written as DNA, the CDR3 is TGTGCCAGCAGAAGGGGGGGAAGCTCCTACGAGCAGTACTTC.

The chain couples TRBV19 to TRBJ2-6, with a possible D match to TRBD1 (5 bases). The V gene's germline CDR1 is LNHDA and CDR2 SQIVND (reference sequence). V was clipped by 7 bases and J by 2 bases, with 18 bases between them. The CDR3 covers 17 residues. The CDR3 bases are TGTGCCAGTACAGAACAGGCGTGGGTCCCTGGGGCCAACGTCCTGACTTTC. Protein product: CASTEQAWVPGANVLTF.

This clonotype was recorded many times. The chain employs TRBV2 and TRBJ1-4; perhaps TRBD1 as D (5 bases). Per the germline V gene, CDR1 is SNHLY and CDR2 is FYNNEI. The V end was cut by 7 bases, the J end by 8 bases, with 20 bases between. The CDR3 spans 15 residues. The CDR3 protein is CASTAVRGQGEKLFF. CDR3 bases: TGTGCCAGCACCGCTGTACGGGGCCAAGGGGAAAAACTGTTTTTT.